This record looks at one TCR beta chain sequence and its context. The record originates from a study of regulatory T cells in long-lasting Graves disease. Study-wide context: Patients newly diagnosed with Graves' had been on antithyroid drugs for under 3 months.

Per germline, CDR1 SNHLY and CDR2 FYNNEI. J lost 5 bases, V lost 6 bases, and 5 bases had no gene match. This CDR3 has 13 amino acids. In building TCR beta libraries, iRepertoire HTBI primers were used together with Arm-PCR of CDR3 regions. TCRdb redid the calling of the multiplex PCR reads with MiXCR, one entry per CDR3 protein. The sample lists 200,000 to 250,000 distinct CDR3 sequences, around a fifth occurring once. Time point here: newly diagnosed GD, antithyroid drugs for less than 3 months. PBMCs were the source of the RNA used for TCR sequencing. The data were also submitted as part of a second study, on T cells in Graves' hyperthyroidism and ophthalmopathy.

The chain carries TRBV2 and TRBJ2-5, with 8 bases fitting TRBD2. The TCR comes from a woman in her twenties or thirties with Graves disease. The sample in question was peripheral blood mononuclear cells (PBMCs), obtained at new diagnosis, from a patient treated with antithyroid drugs. This CDR3 is CASSGGAVETQYF. In DNA, the CDR3 is TGTGCCAGCAGCGGGGGGGCTGTGGAGACCCAGTACTTC.